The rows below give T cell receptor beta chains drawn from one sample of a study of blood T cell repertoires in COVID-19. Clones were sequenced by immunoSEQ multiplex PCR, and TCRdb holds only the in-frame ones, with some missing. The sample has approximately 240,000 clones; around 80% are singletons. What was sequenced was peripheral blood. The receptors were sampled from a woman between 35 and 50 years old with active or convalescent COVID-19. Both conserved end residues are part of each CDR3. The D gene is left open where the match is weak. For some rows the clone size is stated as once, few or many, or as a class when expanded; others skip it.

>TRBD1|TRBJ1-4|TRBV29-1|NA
CSVEDPHGTGGEKLFF
TGCAGCGTTGAAGATCCACACGGGACAGGGGGGGAAAAACTGTTTTTT
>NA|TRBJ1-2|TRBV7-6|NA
CASSRGLRADYGYTF
TGTGCCAGCAGCAGGGGCCTCAGGGCGGACTATGGCTACACCTTC
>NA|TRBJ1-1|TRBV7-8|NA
CASSNSRGGQNTEAFF
TGTGCCAGCAGCAACTCCAGGGGAGGGCAGAACACTGAAGCTTTCTTT
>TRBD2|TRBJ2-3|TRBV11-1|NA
CASSYIAGGPRDTQYF
TGTGCCAGCAGCTACATAGCGGGGGGGCCCAGAGATACGCAGTATTTT
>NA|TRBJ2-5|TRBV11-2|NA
CASSLSTVKETQYF
TGTGCCAGCAGCCTGAGTACAGTAAAAGAGACCCAGTACTTC
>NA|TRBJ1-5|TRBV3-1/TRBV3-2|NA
CASSQGGRGDQPQHF
TGTGCCAGCAGCCAAGGAGGTAGGGGCGATCAGCCCCAGCATTTT
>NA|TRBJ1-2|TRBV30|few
CAWSLTGSGYTF
TGTGCCTGGAGTCTGACAGGCTCTGGCTACACCTTC
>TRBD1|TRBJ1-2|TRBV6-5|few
CASSWGQRVRGYTF
TGTGCCAGCAGTTGGGGACAGCGAGTGCGAGGCTACACCTTC
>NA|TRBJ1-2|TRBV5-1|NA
CASRPGTSDYGYTF
TGCGCCAGCAGACCCGGGACATCGGACTATGGCTACACCTTC
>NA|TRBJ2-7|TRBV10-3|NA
CAISPDSSYEQYF
TGTGCCATCAGCCCCGACAGCTCCTACGAGCAGTACTTC
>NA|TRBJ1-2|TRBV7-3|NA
CASSPDKNYGYTF
TGTGCCAGCAGCCCAGATAAAAACTATGGCTACACCTTC
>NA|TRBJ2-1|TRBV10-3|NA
CAISEGLKTYEQFF
TGTGCCATCAGTGAGGGCCTCAAAACCTATGAGCAGTTCTTC
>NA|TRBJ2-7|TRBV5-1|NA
CASSGLRTAFYEQYF
TGCGCCAGCAGCGGACTGCGGACGGCCTTCTACGAGCAGTACTTC
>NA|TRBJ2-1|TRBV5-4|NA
CASSLILNEQFF
TGTGCCAGCAGCTTGATTCTGAATGAGCAGTTCTTC
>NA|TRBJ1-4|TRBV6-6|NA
CASSYPDFNEKLFF
TGTGCCAGCAGTTACCCGGACTTTAATGAAAAACTGTTTTTT
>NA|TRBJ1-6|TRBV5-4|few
CASRRDYNSPLHF
TGTGCCAGCAGGAGGGACTATAATTCACCCCTCCACTTT
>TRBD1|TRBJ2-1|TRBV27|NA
CASRLRDSGYNEQFF
TGTGCCAGCAGACTCCGGGACAGCGGCTACAATGAGCAGTTCTTC
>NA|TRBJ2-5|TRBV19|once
CASSQGHQETQYF
TGTGCCAGTAGTCAGGGGCACCAAGAGACCCAGTACTTC
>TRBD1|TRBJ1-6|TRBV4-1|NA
CASSEDRVNSPLHF
TGCGCCAGCAGCGAGGACAGGGTTAATTCACCCCTCCACTTT
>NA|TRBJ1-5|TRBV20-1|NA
CSASLRSNQPQHF
TGCAGTGCCAGTCTAAGAAGCAATCAGCCCCAGCATTTT
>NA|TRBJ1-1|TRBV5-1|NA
CASSLEAGVGTEAFF
TGCGCCAGCAGCTTGGAGGCAGGGGTAGGCACTGAAGCTTTCTTT
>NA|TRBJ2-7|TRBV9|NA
CASSVAGQSYEQYF
TGTGCCAGCAGCGTAGCGGGTCAGTCGTACGAGCAGTACTTC
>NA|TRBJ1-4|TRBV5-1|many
CASTADGGDEKLFF
TGCGCCAGCACCGCTGACGGGGGGGATGAAAAACTGTTTTTT
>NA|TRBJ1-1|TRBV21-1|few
CASSKEGVPHTEAFF
TGTGCCAGCAGCAAAGAAGGGGTGCCCCACACTGAAGCTTTCTTT
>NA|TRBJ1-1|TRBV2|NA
CASTLGNTEAFF
TGTGCCAGCACCCTAGGAAACACTGAAGCTTTCTTT
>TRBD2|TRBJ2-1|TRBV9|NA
CASSPIGTSGGYNEQFF
TGTGCCAGCAGCCCCATAGGAACGAGCGGGGGCTACAATGAGCAGTTCTTC
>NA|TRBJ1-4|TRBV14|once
CASSHTASGEKLFF
TGTGCCAGCAGCCATACAGCCTCTGGTGAAAAACTGTTTTTT
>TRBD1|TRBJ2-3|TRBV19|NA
CASSQRRGQGSDTQYF
TGTGCCAGTAGCCAAAGGAGGGGACAGGGGTCAGATACGCAGTATTTT
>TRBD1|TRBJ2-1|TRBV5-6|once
CASSLTGAPTGNEQFF
TGTGCCAGCAGCTTAACAGGGGCCCCTACAGGCAATGAGCAGTTCTTC
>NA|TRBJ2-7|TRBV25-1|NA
CASTPRQGPSYEQYF
TGTGCCAGCACCCCGAGGCAGGGGCCCTCCTACGAGCAGTACTTC
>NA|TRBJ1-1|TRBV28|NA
CASRLDAGAPTEAFF
TGTGCCAGCAGGCTAGATGCGGGCGCCCCCACTGAAGCTTTCTTT
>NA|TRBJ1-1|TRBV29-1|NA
CSVGLQAGPEAFF
TGCAGCGTGGGCCTTCAGGCGGGCCCTGAAGCTTTCTTT
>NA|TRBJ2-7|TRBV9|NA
CASSLSEPYEQYF
TGTGCCAGCAGCCTCTCCGAGCCGTACGAGCAGTACTTC
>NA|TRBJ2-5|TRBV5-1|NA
CASSLGDSETQYF
TGCGCCAGCAGCTTGGGGGACTCAGAGACCCAGTACTTC
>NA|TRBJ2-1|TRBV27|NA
CASSFGGMRRQFF
TGTGCCAGCTCCTTTGGAGGCATGAGAAGGCAGTTCTTC
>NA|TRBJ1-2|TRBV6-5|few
CASLLLAGDYGYTF
TGTGCCAGCCTCCTCCTGGCCGGGGACTATGGCTACACCTTC
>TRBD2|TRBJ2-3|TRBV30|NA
CAWNSGGAVKDTQYF
TGTGCCTGGAATAGCGGGGGGGCCGTTAAAGATACGCAGTATTTT
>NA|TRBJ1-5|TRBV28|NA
CASSSLDPQPQHF
TGTGCCAGCAGTTCCCTAGACCCTCAGCCCCAGCATTTT
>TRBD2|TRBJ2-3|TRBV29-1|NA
CSVELGKAGETDTQYF
TGCAGCGTTGAACTAGGGAAAGCGGGGGAGACAGATACGCAGTATTTT
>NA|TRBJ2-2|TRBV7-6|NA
CASSLDGGELFF
TGTGCCAGCAGCTTAGACGGCGGGGAGCTGTTTTTT
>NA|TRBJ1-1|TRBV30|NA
CAWSDRRGVNTEAFF
TGTGCCTGGAGTGACCGGCGGGGGGTGAACACTGAAGCTTTCTTT
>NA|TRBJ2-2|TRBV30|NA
CAWSVMAGRTGELFF
TGTGCCTGGAGTGTAATGGCAGGGAGGACCGGGGAGCTGTTTTTT
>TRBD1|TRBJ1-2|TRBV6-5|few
CASSYEETGTSYTF
TGTGCCAGCAGTTACGAGGAGACAGGGACGAGCTACACCTTC
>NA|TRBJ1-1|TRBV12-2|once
CASRLGVGGQEAFF
TGTGCAAGTCGCTTAGGAGTGGGGGGGCAAGAAGCTTTCTTT
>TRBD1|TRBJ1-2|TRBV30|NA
CAWSLGQGVGSYTF
TGTGCCTGGAGTTTAGGACAGGGTGTGGGTAGCTACACCTTC
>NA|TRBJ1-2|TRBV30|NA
CAWSIGRGRGGYTF
TGTGCCTGGAGCATCGGCAGGGGTAGGGGAGGCTACACCTTC
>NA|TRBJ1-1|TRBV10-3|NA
CAISEMGGTEAFF
TGTGCCATCAGTGAGATGGGGGGAACTGAAGCTTTCTTT
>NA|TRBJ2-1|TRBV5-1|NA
CASSSGQTYNEQFF
TGCGCCAGCAGCTCGGGACAAACCTACAATGAGCAGTTCTTC
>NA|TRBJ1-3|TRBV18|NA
CASSPPSSYSGNTIYF
TGTGCCAGCTCACCACCGTCATCCTACTCTGGAAACACCATATATTTT
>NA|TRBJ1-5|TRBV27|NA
CASSFQGRQPQHF
TGTGCCAGCAGTTTTCAGGGAAGGCAGCCCCAGCATTTT
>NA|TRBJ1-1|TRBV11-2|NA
CASSLDWRGSSFF
TGTGCCAGCAGCTTAGATTGGAGGGGCTCCTCTTTCTTT
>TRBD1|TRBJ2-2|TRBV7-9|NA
CASSQGQARWTGELFF
TGTGCCAGCAGCCAAGGACAGGCTCGGTGGACCGGGGAGCTGTTTTTT
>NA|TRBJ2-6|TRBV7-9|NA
CASTSGIYSGANVLTF
TGTGCCAGCACCTCGGGTATTTATTCTGGGGCCAACGTCCTGACTTTC
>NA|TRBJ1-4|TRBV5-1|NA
CASSLVNRDDEKLFF
TGCGCCAGCAGCTTGGTAAACAGGGATGATGAAAAACTGTTTTTT